Listed below are T cell receptor beta chains from one sample, sequenced in a study of shared clonotypes between healthy human individuals. TCRdb's copy holds only in-frame clones and misses some; the assay was immunoSEQ multiplex PCR. The data contain 450,000 to 550,000 clones, about four fifths of them seen just once; the ten biggest clones take up under 15%. The sequenced sample was PBMCs. The receptors come from a woman between 40 and 55 years old in good health. Some clones in this sample may be carry-over from other donors' samples. The CDR3 runs from the conserved cysteine through the conserved F or W. D genes are given only for firm matches. Rows give clone size only sometimes, using once, few, many, or a class for an expanded clone.

TRBD1	15	-	TRBV27	TRBJ2-7	CASSYTRQGPTEQYF	TGTGCCAGCAGCTATACCAGACAGGGCCCAACAGAGCAGTACTTC
-	16	-	TRBV4-1	TRBJ1-4	CASSQDFGELGEKLFF	TGCGCCAGCAGCCAAGATTTTGGCGAATTGGGGGAAAAACTGTTTTTT
TRBD2	15	-	TRBV28	TRBJ2-1	CASSGVAGRGNEQFF	TGTGCCAGCAGTGGGGTAGCAGGGCGGGGGAATGAGCAGTTCTTC
TRBD2	15	-	TRBV7-8	TRBJ2-5	CASSQSAGARETQYF	TGTGCCAGCAGCCAGTCAGCGGGAGCTCGAGAGACCCAGTACTTC
-	13	-	TRBV4-3	TRBJ1-2	CASSPRDFQGYTF	TGCGCCAGCAGCCCACGGGACTTTCAGGGCTACACCTTC
-	19	once	TRBV10-1	TRBJ1-1	CASSTHFIGSTYMNTEAFF	TGCGCCAGCAGTACTCATTTTATAGGGAGCACTTACATGAACACTGAAGCTTTCTTT
-	15	-	TRBV29-1	TRBJ2-5	CSVEGAWVPQETQYF	TGCAGCGTTGAAGGAGCCTGGGTTCCCCAAGAGACCCAGTACTTC
TRBD2	16	-	TRBV5-6	TRBJ2-3	CASSLVASGATDTQYF	TGTGCCAGCAGCTTGGTGGCTAGCGGGGCCACAGATACGCAGTATTTT
-	14	-	TRBV7-3	TRBJ2-2	CASSLLGYGGELFF	TGTGCCAGCAGCTTACTGGGGTACGGCGGGGAGCTGTTTTTT
TRBD2	20	few	TRBV4-1	TRBJ2-3	CASSQDPGTSGRVGTDTQYF	TGCGCCAGCAGCCAAGACCCGGGGACTAGCGGGAGGGTGGGTACAGATACGCAGTATTTT
TRBD2	17	-	TRBV7-6	TRBJ2-5	CASSVTPGLAVQETQYF	TGTGCCAGCAGCGTTACTCCGGGACTAGCGGTTCAAGAGACCCAGTACTTC
TRBD1	15	-	TRBV28	TRBJ1-5	CASSSGQGRGQPQHF	TGTGCCAGCAGTTCCGGACAGGGACGAGGGCAGCCCCAGCATTTT
TRBD1	15	once	TRBV5-6	TRBJ2-5	CASSPRDRGSETQYF	TGTGCCAGCAGCCCGCGGGACAGGGGATCAGAGACCCAGTACTTC
-	13	-	TRBV29-1	TRBJ1-1	CSAQDGWRAEAFF	TGCAGCGCTCAGGACGGCTGGAGGGCAGAAGCTTTCTTT
-	13	once	TRBV6-4	TRBJ2-1	CASSGGVYNEQFF	TGTGCCAGCAGTGGAGGGGTCTACAATGAGCAGTTCTTC
-	16	-	TRBV28	TRBJ2-1	CASSLGGAGSYNEQFF	TGTGCCAGCAGTTTGGGGGGCGCCGGCTCCTACAATGAGCAGTTCTTC
-	16	-	TRBV4-3	TRBJ2-3	CASSQEGAEGTDTQYF	TGCGCCAGCAGCCAAGAAGGAGCGGAAGGCACAGATACGCAGTATTTT
TRBD1	16	-	TRBV5-4	TRBJ2-5	CASSSGGQGEQETQYF	TGTGCCAGCAGCTCAGGGGGACAGGGGGAGCAAGAGACCCAGTACTTC
-	15	once	TRBV6-1	TRBJ2-7	CASSERQGLSYEQYF	TGTGCCAGCAGTGAACGGCAGGGTCTTTCCTACGAGCAGTACTTC
-	18	-	TRBV28	TRBJ1-2	CASRFRADFEASRGGYTF	TGTGCCAGCAGGTTCAGAGCGGACTTCGAGGCCAGTCGGGGGGGCTACACCTTC
TRBD2	15	-	TRBV29-1	TRBJ2-3	CSVPIAGGPLDTQYF	TGCAGCGTTCCCATAGCGGGAGGGCCCCTAGATACGCAGTATTTT
TRBD1	16	-	TRBV5-1	TRBJ1-3	CASSLAGTGNGNTIYF	TGCGCCAGCAGCTTGGCGGGGACAGGGAATGGAAACACCATATATTTT
TRBD2	14	-	TRBV5-1	TRBJ2-2	CASSPSGSTGELFF	TGCGCCAGCAGCCCTAGCGGGAGCACCGGGGAGCTGTTTTTT
TRBD2	14	-	TRBV29-1	TRBJ2-5	CSALTTSGVETQYF	TGCAGCGCCCTAACGACTAGCGGGGTTGAGACCCAGTACTTC
TRBD1	13	-	TRBV11-2	TRBJ2-7	CASSRDRVHEQYF	TGTGCCAGCAGCCGGGACAGGGTCCACGAGCAGTACTTC
TRBD1	15	-	TRBV28	TRBJ2-7	CASSLSGQGLYEQYF	TGTGCCAGCAGTTTATCCGGACAGGGACTCTACGAGCAGTACTTC
-	14	-	TRBV5-6	TRBJ1-3	CASKPTGSGNTIYF	TGTGCCAGCAAACCGACAGGCTCTGGAAACACCATATATTTT
-	12	-	TRBV6-1	TRBJ2-3	CASTGSTDTQYF	TGTGCCAGCACGGGATCCACAGATACGCAGTATTTT
-	16	-	TRBV11-2	TRBJ2-1	CASSLGPAGTYNEQFF	TGTGCCAGCAGCTTAGGTCCGGCAGGGACCTACAATGAGCAGTTCTTC
-	14	once	TRBV5-1	TRBJ2-7	CASSASLSTYEQYF	TGCGCCAGCAGCGCCAGCCTATCCACCTACGAGCAGTACTTC
TRBD2	15	few	TRBV28	TRBJ2-1	CASTKGGRSYNEQFF	TGTGCCAGCACTAAGGGCGGGAGATCCTACAATGAGCAGTTCTTC
-	13	-	TRBV6-1	TRBJ2-2	CASSLEGTGELFF	TGTGCCAGCTCCTTGGAAGGCACCGGGGAGCTGTTTTTT
-	14	-	TRBV19	TRBJ2-3	CASSTRGHTDTQYF	TGTGCCAGTAGTACTCGGGGACACACAGATACGCAGTATTTT
-	12	few	TRBV2	TRBJ2-5	CASSVQQETQYF	TGTGCCAGCAGTGTGCAGCAAGAGACCCAGTACTTC
TRBD1	15	-	TRBV23-1	TRBJ2-1	CASSSRDRIYNEQFF	TGCGCCAGCAGCTCCCGGGACAGGATCTACAATGAGCAGTTCTTC
-	13	-	TRBV13	TRBJ2-7	CASSEGPRYEQYF	TGTGCCAGCAGCGAGGGACCGAGGTACGAGCAATACTTC
-	14	-	TRBV5-6	TRBJ1-1	CASSLGTQNTEAFF	TGTGCCAGCAGCTTGGGGACCCAGAACACTGAAGCTTTCTTT
TRBD1	16	-	TRBV16	TRBJ2-7	CASSTSPGQGAYEQYF	TGTGCCAGCAGCACTAGTCCGGGACAGGGGGCCTACGAGCAGTACTTC
TRBD1	13	-	TRBV28	TRBJ1-4	CASSADRVEKLFF	TGTGCCAGCTCCGCCGACAGGGTTGAAAAACTGTTTTTT
-	14	-	TRBV9	TRBJ2-1	CASSVESAYNEQFF	TGTGCCAGCAGCGTAGAAAGCGCTTACAATGAGCAGTTCTTC
-	15	-	TRBV2	TRBJ2-3	CASESRHSSTDTQYF	TGTGCCAGCGAGAGCCGACATTCTAGCACAGATACGCAGTATTTT
-	15	few	TRBV6-1	TRBJ2-7	CASSEAPRVAYEQYF	TGTGCCAGCAGTGAAGCCCCGCGCGTGGCCTACGAGCAGTACTTC
TRBD2	19	-	TRBV23-1	TRBJ2-1	CASSRGTSGHKELENEQFF	TGCGCCAGCAGTCGGGGGACTAGCGGCCATAAAGAATTAGAGAATGAGCAGTTCTTC
TRBD1	14	many	TRBV5-1	TRBJ2-7	CASSLDRGQGEQYF	TGCGCCAGCAGCTTGGACAGGGGGCAGGGGGAGCAGTACTTC
-	17	-	TRBV10-2	TRBJ1-1	CASSETPRFLEDTEAFF	TGCGCCAGCAGTGAAACGCCAAGGTTTCTGGAGGACACTGAAGCTTTCTTT
-	16	-	TRBV19	TRBJ2-5	CASSTLAVPHTETQYF	TGTGCCAGTAGTACCTTAGCCGTACCCCACACAGAGACCCAGTACTTC